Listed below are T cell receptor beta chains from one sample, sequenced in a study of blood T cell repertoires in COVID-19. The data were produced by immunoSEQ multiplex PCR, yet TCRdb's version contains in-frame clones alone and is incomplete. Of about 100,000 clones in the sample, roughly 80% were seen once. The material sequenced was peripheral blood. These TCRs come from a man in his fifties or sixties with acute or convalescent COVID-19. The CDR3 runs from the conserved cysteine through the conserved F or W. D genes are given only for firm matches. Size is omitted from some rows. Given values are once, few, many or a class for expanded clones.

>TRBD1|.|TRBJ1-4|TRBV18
CASSPGTGVEKLFF
TGTGCCAGCTCACCCGGGACAGGGGTCGAAAAACTGTTTTTT
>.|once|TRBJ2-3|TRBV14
CASSQVTAGLGTDTQYF
TGTGCCAGCAGCCAAGTGACGGCAGGGTTGGGCACAGATACGCAGTATTTT
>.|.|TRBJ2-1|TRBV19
CASTYRGSYNEQFF
TGTGCCAGTACCTACCGGGGCTCCTACAATGAGCAGTTCTTC
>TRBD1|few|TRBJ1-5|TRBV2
CASSSRGYQPQHF
TGTGCCAGCAGTTCCAGGGGGTATCAGCCCCAGCATTTT
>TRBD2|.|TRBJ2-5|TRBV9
CASSVSSLAVETQYF
TGTGCCAGCAGCGTTAGCTCCCTAGCGGTAGAGACCCAGTACTTC
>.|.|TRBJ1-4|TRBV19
CASSTRGGEKLFF
TGTGCCAGTAGTACCAGGGGCGGAGAAAAACTGTTTTTT
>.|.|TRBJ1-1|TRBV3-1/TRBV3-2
CASSRGGLNTEAFF
TGTGCCAGCAGCCGGGGGGGACTGAACACTGAAGCTTTCTTT
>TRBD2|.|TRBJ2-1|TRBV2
CASSPGTSEEQFF
TGTGCCAGCAGCCCTGGGACTAGCGAGGAGCAGTTCTTC
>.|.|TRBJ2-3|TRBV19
CASSIGGTDTQYF
TGTGCCAGTAGTATAGGAGGGACAGATACGCAGTATTTT
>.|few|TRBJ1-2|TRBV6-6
CASSFSYGYTF
TGTGCCAGCAGTTTTAGCTATGGCTACACCTTC
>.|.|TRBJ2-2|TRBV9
CASSVQGPEELFF
TGTGCCAGCAGCGTACAGGGTCCGGAAGAGCTGTTTTTT
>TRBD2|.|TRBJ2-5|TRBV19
CASSIGLLAGDQETQYF
TGTGCCAGTAGTATCGGGTTGCTAGCGGGAGACCAAGAGACCCAGTACTTC
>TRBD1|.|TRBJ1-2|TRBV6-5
CASKVTGNYGYTF
TGTGCCAGCAAGGTGACAGGGAACTATGGCTACACCTTC
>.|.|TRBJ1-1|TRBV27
CASSLLGSTEAFF
TGTGCCAGCAGCCTACTGGGGAGCACTGAAGCTTTCTTT
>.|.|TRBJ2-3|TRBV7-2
CASSPGPIPAQYF
TGTGCCAGCAGCCCAGGTCCGATTCCGGCGCAGTATTTT
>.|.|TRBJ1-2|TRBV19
CASSMAQLINYGYTF
TGTGCCAGTAGTATGGCACAGCTAATCAACTATGGCTACACCTTC
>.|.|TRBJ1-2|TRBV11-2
CASSLGPLGYGYTF
TGTGCCAGCAGCTTAGGTCCTCTCGGCTATGGCTACACCTTC
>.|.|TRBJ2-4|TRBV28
CASRRTKNIQYF
TGTGCCAGCAGGCGGACCAAAAACATTCAGTACTTC
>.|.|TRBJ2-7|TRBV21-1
CASVAGGPYEQYF
TGTGCCAGCGTGGCGGGAGGGCCCTACGAGCAGTACTTC
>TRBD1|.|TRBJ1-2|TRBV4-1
CASSQLSGTENYGYTF
TGCGCCAGCAGCCAATTATCCGGGACAGAGAACTATGGCTACACCTTC
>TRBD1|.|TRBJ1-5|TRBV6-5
CASSEDRDYQPQHF
TGTGCCAGCAGCGAGGACAGGGATTATCAGCCCCAGCATTTT
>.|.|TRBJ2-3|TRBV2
CASGFEVATDTQYF
TGTGCCAGCGGATTCGAGGTGGCGACAGATACGCAGTATTTT
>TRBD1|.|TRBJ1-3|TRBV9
CASSGTRQGYRGNTIYF
TGTGCCAGCAGCGGAACCCGACAGGGATATCGGGGAAACACCATATATTTT
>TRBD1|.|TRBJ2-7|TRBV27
CASSLSRTGGTEQYF
TGTGCCAGCAGTTTATCCCGGACAGGGGGAACCGAGCAGTACTTC
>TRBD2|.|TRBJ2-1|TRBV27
CASSPNPGTSGRYNEQFF
TGTGCCAGCAGTCCTAATCCCGGGACTAGCGGGAGATACAATGAGCAGTTCTTC
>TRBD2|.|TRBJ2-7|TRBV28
CASSLTSAYEQYF
TGTGCCAGCAGCCTTACTAGCGCCTACGAGCAGTACTTC
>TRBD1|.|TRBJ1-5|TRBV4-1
CASRGVGTGGQPQHF
TGCGCCAGCAGGGGAGTGGGGACAGGAGGCCAGCCCCAGCATTTT
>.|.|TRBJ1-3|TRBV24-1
CATSDPEGIFPGNTIYF
TGTGCCACCAGTGATCCTGAGGGTATATTTCCCGGAAACACCATATATTTT
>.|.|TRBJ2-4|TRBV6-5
CASSSTGRNNIQYF
TGTGCCAGCAGTTCAACAGGGCGGAACAACATTCAGTACTTC
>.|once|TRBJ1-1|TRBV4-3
CASSQDKRVMNTEAFF
TGCGCCAGCAGCCAAGATAAGAGGGTAATGAACACTGAAGCTTTCTTT
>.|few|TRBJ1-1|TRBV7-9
CASSLRDTGEAFF
TGTGCCAGCAGCTTGAGGGACACCGGTGAGGCTTTCTTT
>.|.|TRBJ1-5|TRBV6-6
CASSSVADQPQHF
TGTGCCAGCAGTTCCGTGGCGGATCAGCCCCAGCATTTT
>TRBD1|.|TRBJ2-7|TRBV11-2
CASSSQNGQGRYF
TGTGCCAGCAGCTCCCAGAACGGACAGGGACGGTACTTC
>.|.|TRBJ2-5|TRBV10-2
CASSERDNQETQYF
TGCGCCAGCAGTGAAAGAGATAACCAAGAGACCCAGTACTTC
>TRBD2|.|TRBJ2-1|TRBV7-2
CASSPTGTRGNEQFF
TGTGCCAGCAGTCCGACCGGGACTAGAGGCAATGAGCAGTTCTTC
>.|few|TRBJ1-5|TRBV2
CASRYNFYSNQPQHF
TGTGCCAGCCGTTACAATTTTTATAGCAATCAGCCCCAGCATTTT
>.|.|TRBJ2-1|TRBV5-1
CASSPRGAGDEQFF
TGCGCCAGCAGCCCTCGGGGGGCCGGGGATGAGCAGTTCTTC
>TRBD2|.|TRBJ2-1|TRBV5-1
CASRPTSGDYNEQFF
TGCGCCAGCAGACCGACTAGCGGTGACTACAATGAGCAGTTCTTC
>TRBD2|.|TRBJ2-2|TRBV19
CAVSGMNTGELFF
TGTGCCGTGAGCGGGATGAACACCGGGGAGCTGTTTTTT
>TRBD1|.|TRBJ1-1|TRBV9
CASSPRQGPDTEAFF
TGTGCCAGCAGCCCGCGACAGGGCCCGGACACTGAAGCTTTCTTT
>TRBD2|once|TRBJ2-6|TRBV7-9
CASSRLTSGVGSGANVLTF
TGTGCCAGCAGCCGCCTGACTAGCGGGGTGGGCTCTGGGGCCAACGTCCTGACTTTC
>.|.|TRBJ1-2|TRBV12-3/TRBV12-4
CASKVLTGGGYTF
TGTGCCAGCAAAGTATTGACAGGCGGTGGCTACACCTTC
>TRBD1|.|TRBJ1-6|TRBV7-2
CASSLAGTANSPLHF
TGTGCCAGCAGCTTAGCCGGGACAGCTAATTCACCCCTCCACTTT
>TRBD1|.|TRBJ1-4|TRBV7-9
CASSLVVGQGRDEKLFF
TGTGCCAGCAGCCTAGTAGTTGGACAGGGGCGGGATGAAAAACTGTTTTTT
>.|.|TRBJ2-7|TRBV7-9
CASSLVGTEQYF
TGTGCCAGCAGCTTAGTCGGTACGGAGCAGTACTTC
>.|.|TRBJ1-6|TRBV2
CASRREGSGSPLHF
TGTGCCAGCAGAAGGGAGGGATCGGGTTCACCCCTCCACTTT
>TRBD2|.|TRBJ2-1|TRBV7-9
CASTTDRTSGRSRQFF
TGTGCCAGCACCACCGACCGGACTAGCGGGAGGTCGAGGCAGTTCTTC
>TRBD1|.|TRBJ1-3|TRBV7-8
CASSSTGGAAGNTIYF
TGTGCCAGCAGCTCGACAGGGGGCGCGGCTGGAAACACCATATATTTT
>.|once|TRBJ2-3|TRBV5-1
CASSLGILGADTQYF
TGCGCCAGCAGCTTGGGGATCTTAGGGGCAGATACGCAGTATTTT
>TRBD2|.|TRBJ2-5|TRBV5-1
CASSLYSGRETQYF
TGCGCCAGCAGCTTATATAGCGGGAGGGAGACCCAGTACTTC
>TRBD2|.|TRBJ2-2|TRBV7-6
CASSLMASGNGGELFF
TGTGCCAGCAGCTTAATGGCTAGCGGGAACGGCGGGGAGCTGTTTTTT
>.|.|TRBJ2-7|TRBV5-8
CASLTYSYEQYF
TGTGCCAGCCTTACTTACTCCTACGAGCAGTACTTC
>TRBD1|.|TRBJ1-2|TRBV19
CASTTRTGGPVNGYTF
TGTGCCAGTACTACCAGGACAGGGGGCCCTGTAAATGGCTACACCTTC
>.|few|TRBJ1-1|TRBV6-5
CAQSEPGLGTEAFF
TGTGCTCAGTCGGAGCCAGGGTTGGGCACTGAAGCTTTCTTT
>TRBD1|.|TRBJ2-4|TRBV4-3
CASSYGTDRKNIQYF
TGCGCCAGCAGCTATGGGACAGATCGCAAAAACATTCAGTACTTC
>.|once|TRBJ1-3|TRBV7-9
CASSLIRGAGNTIYF
TGTGCCAGCAGCTTAATCAGGGGAGCGGGAAACACCATATATTTT
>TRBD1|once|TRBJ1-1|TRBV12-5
CASGLAGTGEFLGLSNTEAFF
TGTGCTAGTGGTTTGGCCGGGACAGGGGAATTTTTGGGGTTATCGAACACTGAAGCTTTCTTT
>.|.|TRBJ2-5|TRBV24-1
CATSGWDRAGETQYF
TGTGCCACCAGTGGTTGGGATCGGGCGGGAGAGACCCAGTACTTC
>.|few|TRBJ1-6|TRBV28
CAGSRGSGSPLHF
TGTGCCGGCTCGAGGGGGTCCGGATCACCCCTCCACTTT